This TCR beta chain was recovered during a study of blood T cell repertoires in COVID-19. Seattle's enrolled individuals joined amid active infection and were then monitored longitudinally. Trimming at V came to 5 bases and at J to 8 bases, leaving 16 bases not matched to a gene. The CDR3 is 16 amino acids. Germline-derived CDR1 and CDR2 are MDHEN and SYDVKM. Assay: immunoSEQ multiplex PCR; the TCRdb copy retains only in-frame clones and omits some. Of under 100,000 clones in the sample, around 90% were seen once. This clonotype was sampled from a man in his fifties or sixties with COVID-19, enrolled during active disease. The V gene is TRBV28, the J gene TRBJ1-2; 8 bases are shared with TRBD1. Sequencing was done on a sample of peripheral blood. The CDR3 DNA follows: TGTGCCAGCAGTCCAACCCCCGGACAGGGAGGATGGGGCTACACCTTC. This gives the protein CASSPTPGQGGWGYTF.